The source of this T cell receptor beta chain is a study of blood T cell repertoires in COVID-19. Study summary: The cDNA or gDNA used as material had been derived from T cells, B-cell-depleted T cells, or PBMCs.

Germline lookup yields CDR1 GTSNPN and CDR2 SVGIG (reference sequence). Germline trimming cut 0 bases from V and 4 bases from J; bases unmatched to any gene: 14. The CDR3 runs 18 residues. Sequencing was performed with immunoSEQ multiplex PCR; in TCRdb, only in-frame clones are kept and a portion is missing. The top ten clones hold 0.5% to 0.65% of a sample with roughly 140,000 clones, 75% to 85% of them seen once. The chain combines TRBV30 with TRBJ2-7; 11 positions agree with TRBD2. This clonotype was sampled from a man aged 55 to 70 with acute or convalescent COVID-19. The sample comprised peripheral blood. As DNA, the CDR3 is TGTGCCTGGAGTGTACCTAGCGGGGGGACTAGGGTTGGGTACGAGCAGTACTTC. Amino acids: CAWSVPSGGTRVGYEQYF.